This TCR beta chain was sequenced during a study of cytomegalovirus exposure and HLA in healthy donors. Points from the study as a whole: The study flagged 150 to 200 TCR beta chains as cytomegalovirus-associated. A few chains linked to CMV were shown in vitro to be specific for CMV antigens. The classifier reportedly diagnosed cytomegalovirus status with high sensitivity and specificity.

Clones were read by immunoSEQ multiplex PCR, and TCRdb kept only the in-frame ones, dropping some. The table shows roughly 310,000 clones, with around 90% occurring only once. Note on this clone: Its antigen is not identified.

Donors came from a validation cohort of approximately 110 subjects, distinct from the first 666-subject cohort. Germline V gene lookup returns CDR1 MNHEY and CDR2 SVGAGI. This CDR3 is 14 amino acids long. Trimming pared 1 base from V and 5 bases from J, leaving 12 bases between. The sequence was collected from a man younger than 45 in good health and CMV-seronegative. The sample consisted of PBMCs. The chain couples TRBV6-5 to TRBJ2-7, with TRBD2 as a possible D gene (6 bases). This chain's CDR3 is CASSYFGSDDEQYF. The CDR3 region has the DNA TGTGCCAGCAGTTACTTCGGGAGTGACGACGAGCAGTACTTC.